The 9 T cell receptor beta chains presented below share a single source sample, sequenced in a study of cytomegalovirus exposure and HLA in healthy donors. The PCR used 60 Vbeta and 13 Jbeta primers. Using immunoSEQ multiplex PCR, the repertoire was profiled, and TCRdb retains in-frame clones only, with some absent. Among around 250,000 clones, approximately 82% were seen once, and the ten largest hold around 8%. The source material was PBMCs. These receptors all come from a woman in her sixties or seventies in good health and CMV-seropositive.

The rearrangement joins TRBV2 to TRBJ1-2; D remains ambiguous. The ends were cut back, 8 bases at V and 9 bases at J, with 4 bases in the middle. In germline, CDR1 is SNHLY, CDR2 FYNNEI. The CDR3 is made up of 8 amino acids. CDR3 DNA: TGTGCCAGCGCGAGCTACACCTTC. Protein sequence: CASASYTF.

This chain connects TRBV4-1 to TRBJ2-5, with TRBD2 identical over 9 bases. This CDR3 has 15 amino acids. After removal of 4 bases from V and 5 bases from J, the junction contained 8 bases not matched to a gene. In germline, CDR1 is MGHRA, CDR2 YSYEKL. The DNA for the CDR3 is TGCGCCAGCAGCCTAGCGGGAGAGCCCGGGGAGACCCAGTACTTC. Translating it yields CASSLAGEPGETQYF.

The rearrangement links TRBV12-5 to TRBJ2-6, with D hard to call. Germline-derived CDR1 and CDR2 are LGHNT and FRNRAP. Trimming removed 4 bases at V and 1 base at J, with 5 bases between. The CDR3 consists of 14 residues. Here the CDR3 DNA reads TGTGCTAGTGGTTCTTTATCTGGGGCCAACGTCCTGACTTTC. Amino acids: CASGSLSGANVLTF. The full variable domain, its missing parts supplied by reference TRBV12-5 and TRBJ2-6, is DARVTQTPRHKVTEMGQEVTMRCQPILGHNTVFWYRQTMMQGLELLAYFRNRAPLDDSGMPKDRFSAEMPDATLATLKIQPSEPRDSAVYFCASGSLSGANVLTFGAGSRLTVL.

This clone was picked up a small number of times. The chain has TRBV10-3 and TRBJ2-7; 14 nucleotides line up with TRBD2. V gave up 4 bases and J gave up 2 bases; unmatched junction bases: 13. The germline CDR1 and CDR2 sequences are ENHRY and SYGVKD. There are 19 residues in the CDR3. The DNA of the CDR3 is TGTGCCATCAGTGTCCCCAGGACTAGCGGGAGGCTCGGAACCTACGAGCAGTACTTC. It encodes CAISVPRTSGRLGTYEQYF.

The V gene is TRBV4-1, the J gene TRBJ2-5; the match to TRBD2 covers 7 bases. The closer fit of TRBJ2-7 to the DNA end suggests the J call may be wrong. The length of the CDR3 is 14 residues. CDR1 and CDR2 (germline): MGHRA, YSYEKL. The DNA for the CDR3 is TGCGCCAGCAGCCCTCCGTCGGGGGGCTACGAGCAGTACTTC. Its translation: CASSPPSGGYEQYF.

The chain combines TRBV20-1 with TRBJ1-1; no clear D. Deletions cut 7 bases from V and 6 bases from J, with 12 bases between. CDR1 is DFQATT, CDR2 SNEGSKA, per germline (reference sequence). The length of the CDR3 is 11 residues. The CDR3 here is CSVLRQAEAFF. CDR3 in DNA: TGCAGTGTACTACGGCAAGCTGAAGCTTTCTTT.

The chain recombines TRBV19 with TRBJ1-4, with TRBD1 matching over 9 bases. Germline V gives CDR1 LNHDA, CDR2 SQIVND (reference sequence). This CDR3 has 16 amino acids. The trim removed 3 bases at V and 7 bases at J, leaving 9 bases unmatched. The CDR3 nucleotides are TGTGCCAGTAGTATGGCCGGGGGACAGGGCGGTGAAAAACTGTTTTTT. Translated: CASSMAGGQGGEKLFF.

This chain joins TRBV19 and TRBJ2-4; D unresolved. Per germline, CDR1 LNHDA and CDR2 SQIVND (reference sequence). The CDR3 loop spans 13 amino acids. V was trimmed by 1 base and J by 4 bases, leaving 5 bases between them. The CDR3 bases are TGTGCCAGTAGTATAGCTTTGAAAAACATTCAGTACTTC. It codes for CASSIALKNIQYF. Combining the CDR3 with reference TRBV19 and TRBJ2-4 gives the whole variable domain DGGITQSPKYLFRKEGQNVTLSCEQNLNHDAMYWYRQDPGQGLRLIYYSQIVNDFQKGDIAEGYSVSREKKESFPLTVTSAQKNPTAFYLCASSIALKNIQYFGAGTRLSVL.

CDR3 residues: CASSVKFMGATEAFF. The CDR3 nucleotides read TGTGCCAGCAGTGTAAAGTTCATGGGGGCCACTGAAGCTTTCTTT. This chain links TRBV2 with TRBJ1-1; TRBD1 is a possible D gene (6 bases). Germline CDR1 and CDR2: SNHLY and FYNNEI. V was pared by 4 bases and J by 4 bases, with 16 bases between. The CDR3 runs 15 residues.